This record covers a single T cell receptor beta chain. Antigen specificity is unknown. The CDR3 is made up of 15 amino acids. Unmatched junction bases numbered 5, after V lost 3 bases and J lost 5 bases. From germline, CDR1 is LGHNA and CDR2 YSLEER. The data stem from a study of T cell repertoires in cytomegalovirus infection. Study in general: Peptides in the study included HLA-C-restricted and HLA-B-restricted CMV epitopes. Matching HLA type, along with CMV infection, was indicated by public TCR beta signatures.

TCRdb fed the reads into MiXCR, producing one record per CDR3 protein. The sample consists of approximately 730,000 distinct CDR3 sequences, roughly a third of them appearing once. Study-level points and caveats: Summed frequency of public TCR beta families distinguished CMV carriers with the relevant HLA. Dominating the ex vivo response were TCR beta clonotypes that were CMV-specific and HLA-C-restricted.

V and J are TRBV4-3 and TRBJ2-2, with 8 nucleotides matching TRBD1. The receptor was derived from a human donor in good health (CMV status not recorded). Some clones in this sample may be carry-over from other donors' samples. The starting material was cultured PBMCs, obtained from culture after CMV antigen stimulation. The CDR3, as DNA: TGCGCCAGCAGCCAGGGACAGGATTGGACCGGGGAGCTGTTTTTT. Encoded protein: CASSQGQDWTGELFF.